A selection of T cell receptor beta chains follows, all from one sample in a study of T cell clusters in autoimmune cytopenias. One entry per CDR3 protein, without DNA, is what TCRdb gives after re-calling the multiplex PCR reads. The sample data list a few thousand distinct CDR3 sequences. Sequenced material: peripheral blood. All receptors derive from a human donor with an autoimmune cytopenia or autoimmune hepatitis (not recorded which). Both conserved end residues are part of each CDR3. Not all rows give a size; the values are once, few, many and, for expanded clones, a class.

v_gene	abundance	j_gene	CDR3aa
TRBV6-2/TRBV6-3	medium-sized	TRBJ2-3	CASTPAPRGGTDTQYF
TRBV11-3	NA	TRBJ1-6	CASSLVGDNNSPLHF
TRBV4-3	large	TRBJ1-3	CASSQRTGGRAGNTIYF
TRBV6-6	medium-sized	TRBJ2-7	CASSYSRDRELRTYEQYF
TRBV5-1	NA	TRBJ1-2	CASSLDVSYGYTF
TRBV6-5	medium-sized	TRBJ2-2	CASSEIGQNTGELFF
TRBV6-5	medium-sized	TRBJ2-7	CASSGTFNYEQYF
TRBV19	medium-sized	TRBJ2-5	CASSALTGNTEETQYF
TRBV6-5	medium-sized	TRBJ1-6	CASSLGNSPLHF
TRBV11-3	medium-sized	TRBJ2-1	CASTLREGYTYNEQFF
TRBV6-2/TRBV6-3	medium-sized	TRBJ1-4	CASSSATGTWGKLFF
TRBV19	medium-sized	TRBJ2-7	CASSPGRGSYEQYF
TRBV6-6	NA	TRBJ1-2	CASSPPLILVSYTF
TRBV6-2/TRBV6-3	NA	TRBJ2-7	CASSERGMGVYEQYF
TRBV6-5	medium-sized	TRBJ2-2	CASRGTGGDATGELFF
TRBV6-6	medium-sized	TRBJ2-3	CAAGTLGLRTDTQYF
TRBV7-6	NA	TRBJ2-7	CASSLASGEQYF
TRBV12-3/TRBV12-4	medium-sized	TRBJ2-2	CASSRQGAGTGELFF